This T cell receptor (beta chain) was identified in a study of blood T cells in healthy people across ages. This clonotype was recorded many times. The antigen is unknown. Next came a second PCR, run for about 7 to 12 cycles, which used a sample-barcoded 5' primer along with a J-beta primer mix. TCRdb reprocessed the 5' RACE reads with MiXCR, giving one entry per CDR3 protein. The sample consists of hundreds of thousands of distinct CDR3 sequences, about 28% of them appearing once. Trimming pared 5 bases from V and 7 bases from J, leaving 20 bases between. CDR3 length: 15 residues. Germline V lookup: CDR1 SGHTA, CDR2 FQGNSA. Regarding the study as a whole: Unsorted PBMCs ruled out conclusive naive versus antigen-experienced comparison. Getting older went along with TCR beta diversity per million T cells dropping roughly linearly.

Investigators took approximately 9.4 milliliters of peripheral blood from every donor. J is TRBJ2-5 and V is TRBV7-2, with D possibly being TRBD2 (6 bases). This TCR was sampled from a woman aged 80 or over in good health. Sequencing used blood. This CDR3 reads CASSGGTAAKGTQYF. For the CDR3, the DNA is TGTGCCAGCAGCGGCGGGACGGCGGCGAAAGGGACCCAGTACTTC.